The rows below give T cell receptor beta chains drawn from one sample of a study of blood T cell repertoires in COVID-19. The table came from immunoSEQ multiplex PCR; TCRdb's copy has only in-frame clones and leaves some out. The table includes approximately 82,000 clones, approximately 80% detected once. The source material was peripheral blood. All receptors come from a woman between 70 and 85 years old with active or convalescent COVID-19. CDR3s include the opening cysteine and the closing phenylalanine or tryptophan. D genes are given only for firm matches. Some rows have no size entry. The others give once, few or many, or a class for an expanded clone.

len	v_gene	j_gene	d_gene	abundance	CDR3nt	CDR3aa
16	TRBV3-1/TRBV3-2	TRBJ2-5	-	-	TGTGCCAGCAGCCAAGTTGGCGGTGGAGGGTGGGAGACCCAGTACTTC	CASSQVGGGGWETQYF
15	TRBV19	TRBJ1-5	-	-	TGTGCCAGTAGTATAGGACAGACCTCCAATCAGCCCCAGCATTTT	CASSIGQTSNQPQHF
14	TRBV7-2	TRBJ1-4	-	once	TGTGCCAGCAGCTTAGATCAGGGTAATGAAAAACTGTTTTTT	CASSLDQGNEKLFF
13	TRBV19	TRBJ2-7	-	-	TGTGCCAGTAGTCCGGACACGGCCTACGAGCAGTACTTC	CASSPDTAYEQYF
16	TRBV5-6	TRBJ2-5	TRBD1	-	TGTGCCAGCAGCTCCGAAGGGACAGGGGGCATAGAGACCCAGTACTTC	CASSSEGTGGIETQYF
14	TRBV3-1/TRBV3-2	TRBJ1-5	-	-	TGTGCCAGCAGCCACGGGGGGAACAATCAGCCCCAGCATTTT	CASSHGGNNQPQHF
13	TRBV14	TRBJ1-3	-	-	TGTGCCAGCAGCCCCCCCGCTGGAAACACCATATATTTT	CASSPPAGNTIYF
15	TRBV7-2	TRBJ1-5	-	-	TGTGCCAGCAGCCGTGGCGGGGTAGGTGGTCAGCCCCAGCATTTT	CASSRGGVGGQPQHF
19	TRBV6-1	TRBJ1-2	-	few	TGTGCCAGCAGTGAAGTGGGGGCGGGCGGCAGAGTACCTAACTATGGCTACACCTTC	CASSEVGAGGRVPNYGYTF
15	TRBV7-2	TRBJ2-3	TRBD1	-	TGTGCCAGCAGCTCCACTACCGGGACAGTGGTTACGCAGTATTTT	CASSSTTGTVVTQYF
16	TRBV18	TRBJ2-5	-	-	TGTGCCAGCTCCCCTTTCTCGGTACAGAATCAAGAGACCCAGTACTTC	CASSPFSVQNQETQYF
17	TRBV11-2	TRBJ2-3	TRBD2	-	TGTGCCAGCAGCCCTAGGACTAGCGGGGGGGCCCAAGATACGCAGTATTTT	CASSPRTSGGAQDTQYF
15	TRBV27	TRBJ2-7	TRBD2	once	TGTGCCAGCGGCCTCCGGGGACTAGCGGGGAGCGAGCAGTACTTC	CASGLRGLAGSEQYF
17	TRBV4-1	TRBJ2-2	TRBD1	-	TGCGCCAGCAGCCAAGAGACGGGACAGGGCTCCTCATCTCGGCTGTTTTTT	CASSQETGQGSSSRLFF
15	TRBV2	TRBJ1-5	-	-	TGTGCCAGCAGGGACGTTGGGGGGTCCTATCAGCCCCAGCATTTT	CASRDVGGSYQPQHF
15	TRBV4-3	TRBJ1-2	-	-	TGCGCCAGCAGCCAAGTAGCCTCTCAAGGATCCGGCTACACCTTC	CASSQVASQGSGYTF
15	TRBV5-6	TRBJ1-2	-	-	TGTGCCAGCAGCCATCGGACAGCCACTAACTATGGCTACACCTTC	CASSHRTATNYGYTF
18	TRBV15	TRBJ1-3	-	-	TGTGCCACCAGCAGAGATCTGTTGGGGGGAGGAACTGGAAACACCATATATTTT	CATSRDLLGGGTGNTIYF